This T cell receptor (beta chain) was sequenced for a study of cytomegalovirus exposure and HLA in healthy donors. The PCR employed 60 Vbeta primers together with 13 Jbeta primers. Method: immunoSEQ multiplex PCR; TCRdb's copy keeps in-frame clones and lacks some. The sample has more than 95,000 clones, around three quarters seen once. The CDR3 covers 14 residues. Germline lookup yields CDR1 GTSNPN and CDR2 SVGIG (reference sequence). The V end lost 4 bases, the J end lost 7 bases, and 20 bases lay between the germline ends. The TCR comes from a man aged 50 to 60 in good health and CMV-seropositive. The chain is built from TRBV30 and TRBJ2-7; weak D call: TRBD1 (6 bases). The sample taken for sequencing was PBMCs. The CDR3 spells CAWTIVGHPAEQYF. CDR3 DNA: TGTGCCTGGACCATCGTGGGACACCCGGCGGAGCAGTACTTC.